A selection of T cell receptor beta chains follows, all from one sample in a study of beta chain features in type 1 diabetes. Profiled with immunoSEQ multiplex PCR; TCRdb holds only in-frame clones, not every one. The sample holds roughly 610,000 clones, around 15% seen once. Specimen: naive CD4+ T cells from blood. Receptors originate from a man aged 18 to 30 in good health. Both conserved end residues are part of each CDR3. The D gene is left open where the match is weak. Size is stated for part of the rows, as once, few or many counts, or as a class when the clone is expanded.

CDR3 length,D gene,V gene,J gene,clone size,CDR3 DNA,CDR3 protein
13,TRBD1,TRBV2,TRBJ1-4,few,TGTGCCACCACAGGGGACCCTAATGAAAAACTGTTTTTT,CATTGDPNEKLFF
15,.,TRBV5-4,TRBJ2-2,.,TGTGCCAGCAGCCCCCAGGGTGGTAGTCCCGGGGAGCTGTTTTTT,CASSPQGGSPGELFF
15,TRBD1,TRBV7-3,TRBJ1-2,.,TGTGCCAGCAGCTTAGGGACAGGAGCTAACTATGGCTACACCTTC,CASSLGTGANYGYTF
14,TRBD1,TRBV4-1,TRBJ1-1,few,TGCGCCAGCAGCCTCAGGGGGCTAAACACTGAAGCTTTCTTT,CASSLRGLNTEAFF
17,.,TRBV15,TRBJ2-7,few,TGTGCCACCAGCAGAGGAGGTAGAATAGGCCGGGGGTTCGAGCAGTACTTC,CATSRGGRIGRGFEQYF
14,TRBD2,TRBV11-1,TRBJ2-7,.,TGTGCCAGCAGACGGACTTCTTCGGGACTAGACGTCAACTTC,CASRRTSSGLDVNF
14,.,TRBV9,TRBJ1-2,.,TGTGCCAGCAGCGCTTCGACGGAGAACTATGGCTACACCTTC,CASSASTENYGYTF
14,.,TRBV18,TRBJ2-1,.,TGTGCCAGCTCACCACAAAGGGCGGTCAATGAGCAGTTCTTC,CASSPQRAVNEQFF
14,.,TRBV18,TRBJ2-3,few,TGTGCCAGCTCACCACGGACTAGCACAGATACGCAGTATTTT,CASSPRTSTDTQYF
16,.,TRBV7-2,TRBJ2-4,few,TGTGCCAGCAGCTTAGCCCCCCAGGGGACCAAAAACATTCAGTACTTC,CASSLAPQGTKNIQYF
16,.,TRBV19,TRBJ2-4,.,TGTGCCAGTAGTATCGACAGGATACTAGCCAAAAACATTCAGTACTTC,CASSIDRILAKNIQYF
13,TRBD1,TRBV10-3,TRBJ1-3,.,TGTGCCATCAGTAAACAGGGGGGAAACACCATATATTTT,CAISKQGGNTIYF
15,.,TRBV5-1,TRBJ2-1,few,TGCGCCAGCAGCTTGGCAGGGGACTACTACAATGAGCAGTTCTTC,CASSLAGDYYNEQFF
15,.,TRBV11-2,TRBJ2-5,few,TGTGCCAGCAGCTTAGTATCGGGGGGCATAGAGACCCAGTACTTC,CASSLVSGGIETQYF
16,.,TRBV30,TRBJ2-1,few,TGTGCCTGGACTCGGGGGCGGCCTGGTACCTACAATGAGCAGTTCTTC,CAWTRGRPGTYNEQFF
14,.,TRBV7-9,TRBJ1-2,few,TGTGCCAGCAGCTCAGGACAGAAGCCCATTGGCTACACCTTC,CASSSGQKPIGYTF
13,TRBD1,TRBV18,TRBJ1-2,.,TGTGCCAGCTCACACGGACAGGGTTCGGGCTACACCTTC,CASSHGQGSGYTF
16,TRBD2,TRBV7-2,TRBJ2-2,.,TGTGCCAGCCACCCCGGCGGGGGAGGGTCCCCCGGGGAGCTGTTTTTT,CASHPGGGGSPGELFF
13,TRBD2,TRBV10-3,TRBJ2-1,few,TGTGCCATCAGCCCACTAGCGGGGGGGCCTCAGTTCTTC,CAISPLAGGPQFF
15,TRBD1,TRBV2,TRBJ2-3,.,TGTGCCAGCAGTGATGAGGACAGGGGTTCAGATACGCAGTATTTT,CASSDEDRGSDTQYF
22,.,TRBV4-1,TRBJ2-3,few,TGCGCCAGCAGCCAAGATCATTTTAAAGGGCGTCAACTAGCAATTAGCACAGATACGCAGTATTTT,CASSQDHFKGRQLAISTDTQYF
15,.,TRBV7-3,TRBJ1-5,few,TGTGCCAGCAGCTTAACGGGCTGGGGTGGACAGCCCCAGCATTTT,CASSLTGWGGQPQHF
15,TRBD2,TRBV28,TRBJ2-7,few,TGTGCCAGCAGCCCGACTAGCGGGAGTCCCTACGAGCAGTACTTC,CASSPTSGSPYEQYF
14,.,TRBV10-3,TRBJ2-7,.,TGTGCCATCAGTGAGTCAGAAGGCCCCTACGAGCAGTACTTC,CAISESEGPYEQYF
13,.,TRBV12-5,TRBJ1-1,.,TGTGCTAGTGGTTTGTCGCAGGGAACTGAAGCTTTCTTT,CASGLSQGTEAFF
16,.,TRBV19,TRBJ1-6,.,TGTGCCAGTAGTATCGGGGCAGCGAAGATCAATTCACCCCTCCACTTT,CASSIGAAKINSPLHF
16,.,TRBV27,TRBJ1-4,few,TGTGCCAGCAGTTTGATCAGGGGTTTGGTGAATGAAAAACTGTTTTTT,CASSLIRGLVNEKLFF
13,.,TRBV30,TRBJ1-6,few,TGTGCCTGGAGGGTTGGCATTGATTCACCCCTCCACTTT,CAWRVGIDSPLHF
21,TRBD2,TRBV7-3,TRBJ2-1,few,TGTGCCAGCAGCTTACGCCCGCGACTAGCGGGGGGGCCTGGGTCCTACAATGAGCAGTTCTTC,CASSLRPRLAGGPGSYNEQFF
18,TRBD1,TRBV25-1,TRBJ2-3,few,TGTGCCAGCAGTGAGGGACAGGGGAACCCGACCAGCACAGATACGCAGTATTTT,CASSEGQGNPTSTDTQYF
14,TRBD2,TRBV10-3,TRBJ2-7,few,TGTGCCATCAGTACTACTAGCGGTTCCTACGAGCAGTACTTC,CAISTTSGSYEQYF
14,.,TRBV7-6,TRBJ1-4,few,TGTGCCAGCAGCTTCCGGCCCCTTAATGAAAAACTGTTTTTT,CASSFRPLNEKLFF
16,TRBD2,TRBV4-3,TRBJ2-5,.,TGCGCCAGCAGCCGGAAAGCGGGGGGACCGGGGGAGACCCAGTACTTC,CASSRKAGGPGETQYF
16,TRBD1,TRBV7-9,TRBJ2-7,.,TGTGCCAGCAGCGGAGGACAGGCCAAACCAACCTACGAGCAGTACTTC,CASSGGQAKPTYEQYF
13,.,TRBV28,TRBJ2-7,.,TGTGCCAGTAGCGAGGGGGGTGGCTACGAGCAGTACTTC,CASSEGGGYEQYF
12,.,TRBV5-4,TRBJ2-4,.,TGTGCCAGCAGCTATACGTCGAACATTCAGTACTTC,CASSYTSNIQYF
14,TRBD1,TRBV5-1,TRBJ1-1,.,TGCGCCAGCAGTCTACAGGGGCCTCGGGGTGAAGCTTTCTTT,CASSLQGPRGEAFF
15,.,TRBV19,TRBJ1-2,few,TGTGCCAGTAGTATAGTCTCCCAACGCGGCTATGGCTACACCTTC,CASSIVSQRGYGYTF
13,.,TRBV9,TRBJ2-7,.,TGTGCCAGCAGCGTAGCAGTAAACTACGAGCAGTACTTC,CASSVAVNYEQYF
19,TRBD1,TRBV19,TRBJ2-4,few,TGTGCCAGTAGTATAGGCACCGGGACAGGGGTCCTAGCCAAAAACATTCAGTACTTC,CASSIGTGTGVLAKNIQYF
13,.,TRBV5-1,TRBJ2-1,.,TGCGCCAGCAGCCACCGCCTTCGGGATGAGCAGTTCTTC,CASSHRLRDEQFF
14,.,TRBV9,TRBJ2-2,once,TGTGTCAGCAGCGTAGCACCGAACACCGGGGAGCTGTTTTTT,CVSSVAPNTGELFF
14,.,TRBV28,TRBJ2-3,few,TGTGCCAGCAGCTACAATACGAGGAATGGGGGGCAGTATTTT,CASSYNTRNGGQYF
12,.,TRBV6-6,TRBJ1-2,few,TGTGCCAGCGGAGGGACGGACTATGGCTACACCTTC,CASGGTDYGYTF
14,.,TRBV5-5,TRBJ2-7,.,TGTGCCAGCAGCCTGGGACCGTTATCCTACGAGCAGTACTTC,CASSLGPLSYEQYF
12,.,TRBV28,TRBJ2-5,few,TGTGCCAGCACTGTCGGGCAAGAGACCCAGTACTTC,CASTVGQETQYF
14,.,TRBV7-7,TRBJ2-3,.,TGTGCCAGCAGCTTAGCCGTCGGGGTAGATACGCAGTATTTT,CASSLAVGVDTQYF
12,.,TRBV29-1,TRBJ1-2,few,TGCAGCGCAGAAAGAGGAGGGTATGGCTACACCTTC,CSAERGGYGYTF
14,.,TRBV18,TRBJ1-2,.,TGTGCCAGCTCACCATCGGGGGCCAACTATGGCTACACCTTC,CASSPSGANYGYTF
16,TRBD2,TRBV9,TRBJ2-1,.,TGTGCCAGCAGTTATAGAGCGGGAGTCAGGTACAATGAGCAGTTCTTC,CASSYRAGVRYNEQFF
14,.,TRBV7-8,TRBJ2-6,few,TGTGCCACTCACCTCCCCGATGGGGCCAACGTCCTGACTTTC,CATHLPDGANVLTF
11,.,TRBV6-5,TRBJ2-3,.,TGTGCCAGCAGACTCCTAGATACGCAGTATTTT,CASRLLDTQYF
12,.,TRBV18,TRBJ1-1,few,TGTGCCAGCTCCCTTCGATTCTCTGAAGCTTTCTTT,CASSLRFSEAFF